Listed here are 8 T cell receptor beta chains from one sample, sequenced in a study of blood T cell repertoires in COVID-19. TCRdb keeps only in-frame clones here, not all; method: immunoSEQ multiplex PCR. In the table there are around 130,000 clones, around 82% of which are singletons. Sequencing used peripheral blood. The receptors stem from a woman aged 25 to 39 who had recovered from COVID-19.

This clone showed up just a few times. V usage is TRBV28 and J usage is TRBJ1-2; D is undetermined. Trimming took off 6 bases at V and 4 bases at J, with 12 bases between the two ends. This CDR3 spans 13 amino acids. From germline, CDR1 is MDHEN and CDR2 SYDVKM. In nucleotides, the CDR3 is TGTGCCAGCAGAGTTCGGTCAGGCTATGGCTACACCTTC. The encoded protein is CASRVRSGYGYTF.

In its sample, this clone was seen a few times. Written as DNA, the CDR3 is TGTGCCAGCAGCAAGGGGGCTAGCACAGATACGCAGTATTTT. It codes for CASSKGASTDTQYF. The rearrangement links TRBV11-3 to TRBJ2-3; TRBD1 matches at 7 bases. The CDR3 sequence is 14 residues long. Unmatched junction bases numbered 2, after V lost 5 bases and J lost 0 bases. The germline V gene encodes CDR1 SGHNT and CDR2 YENEEA.

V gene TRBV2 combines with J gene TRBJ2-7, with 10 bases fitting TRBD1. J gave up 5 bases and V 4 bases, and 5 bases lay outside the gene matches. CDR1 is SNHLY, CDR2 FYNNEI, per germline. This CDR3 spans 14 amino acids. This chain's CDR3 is CASSATGGMDEQYF. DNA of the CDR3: TGTGCCAGCAGTGCGACAGGGGGCATGGACGAGCAGTACTTC. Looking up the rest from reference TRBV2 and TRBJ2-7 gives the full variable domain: EPEVTQTPSHQVTQMGQEVILRCVPISNHLYFYWYRQILGQKVEFLVSFYNNEISEKSEIFDDQFSVERPDGSNFTLKIRSTKLEDSAMYFCASSATGGMDEQYFGPGTRLTVT.

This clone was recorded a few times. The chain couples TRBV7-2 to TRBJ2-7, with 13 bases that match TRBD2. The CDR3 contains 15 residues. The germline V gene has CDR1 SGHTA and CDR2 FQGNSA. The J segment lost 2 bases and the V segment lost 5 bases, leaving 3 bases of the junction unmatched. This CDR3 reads CASSMGLAGTYEQYF. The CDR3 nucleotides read TGTGCCAGCAGCATGGGACTAGCGGGGACCTACGAGCAGTACTTC.

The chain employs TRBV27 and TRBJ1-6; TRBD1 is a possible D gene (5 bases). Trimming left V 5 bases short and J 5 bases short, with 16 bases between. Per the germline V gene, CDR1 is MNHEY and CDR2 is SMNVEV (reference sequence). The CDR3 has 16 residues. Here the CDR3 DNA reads TGTGCCAGCAGTGACCTCTCAGGGTTGAATAATTCACCCCTCCACTTT. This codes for CASSDLSGLNNSPLHF.

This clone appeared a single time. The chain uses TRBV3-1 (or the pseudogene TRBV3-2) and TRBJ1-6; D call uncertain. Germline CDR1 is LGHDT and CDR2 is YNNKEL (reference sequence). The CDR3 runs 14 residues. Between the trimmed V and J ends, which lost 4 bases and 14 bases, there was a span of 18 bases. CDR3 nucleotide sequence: TGTGCCAGCAGCCTCTCTGGAGCTGATAGCTCCCTCCACTTT. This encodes CASSLSGADSSLHF.

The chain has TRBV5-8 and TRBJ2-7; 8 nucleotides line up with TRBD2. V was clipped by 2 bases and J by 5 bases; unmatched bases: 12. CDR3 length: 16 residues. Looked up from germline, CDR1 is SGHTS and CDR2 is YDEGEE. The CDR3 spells CASSFIPAGVGNEQYF. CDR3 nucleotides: TGTGCCAGCAGCTTTATTCCAGCGGGAGTCGGAAACGAGCAGTACTTC.

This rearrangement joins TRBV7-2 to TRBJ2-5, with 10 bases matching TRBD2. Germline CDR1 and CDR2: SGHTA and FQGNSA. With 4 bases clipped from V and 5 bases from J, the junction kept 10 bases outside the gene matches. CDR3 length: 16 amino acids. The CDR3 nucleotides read TGTGCCAGCAGCTCCCGTGCCCCGGGACTAGCGGAGACCCAGTACTTC. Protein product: CASSSRAPGLAETQYF.